A single TCR beta chain is shown here with its context. Other DNA sequences within the sample encode an identical CDR3. CDR3 length: 13 amino acids. CDR1 and CDR2 from the germline V gene are SNHLY and FYNNEI. V was shortened by 1 base and J by 8 bases, with 11 bases between the two germline ends. This entry is derived from a study of blood T cell repertoires in COVID-19. Cohort assignment relied on participant-reported clinical history. Assay: immunoSEQ multiplex PCR; the TCRdb copy retains only in-frame clones and omits some. The table shows approximately 130,000 clones, with around 83% occurring only once.

The genes are TRBV2 and TRBJ1-1; D is uncertain. The specimen sequenced was PBMCs or T cells enriched from blood (not recorded which). This sequence originates from a man aged 30 to 39 who had recovered from COVID-19. The CDR3 is CASSEVEGTEAFF. The CDR3 region has the DNA TGTGCCAGCAGTGAAGTGGAGGGTACGGAAGCTTTCTTT.